These 8 T cell receptor beta chains were all obtained from the same sample, sequenced in a study of Ad26.COV2.S vaccination and SARS-CoV-2 variants. Here immunoSEQ multiplex PCR was the method, and the copy in TCRdb shows in-frame clones only, minus some. The sample contains roughly 460,000 clones, 89% of which appear only once. This sample's treatment: around 19 received Ad26.COV2.S at low or high dose, single or two shots; 5 received placebo; per-sample allocation not given. The investigators took samples on day 63 after the first vaccine or placebo injection. The material sequenced was peripheral blood, taken in a trial of Ad26.COV2.S vaccine versus placebo. Receptors were obtained from a person between 18 and 65 years old who received the Ad26.COV2.S COVID-19 vaccine or a placebo.

This chain joins TRBV30 and TRBJ1-2; no definite D call. The CDR3 is made up of 16 amino acids. The V end was cut by 2 bases, the J end by 7 bases, with 23 bases between. Germline CDR1 is GTSNPN and CDR2 is SVGIG (reference sequence). The CDR3 nucleotides are TGTGCCTGGAGTCCCCCCAGTAGGCGCCCCGTACGTGGCTACACCTTC. Its protein product is CAWSPPSRRPVRGYTF.

V is TRBV28 and J is TRBJ2-7; D might be TRBD1 (6 bases). CDR1 is MDHEN, CDR2 SYDVKM, per germline. The V gene lost 5 bases and the J gene lost 0 bases, with 17 bases spanning the gap. This CDR3 has 16 amino acids. CDR3 coding DNA: TGTGCCAGCAGTATACCCCAACAGGGACCCTCCTACGAGCAGTACTTC. It translates to CASSIPQQGPSYEQYF.

The chain joins TRBV6-5 to TRBJ2-7; D possibly corresponds to TRBD2 (6 bases). Germline V gives CDR1 MNHEY, CDR2 SVGAGI. The CDR3 consists of 13 residues. Trimming took 2 bases from V and 3 from J, leaving 8 bases between them. CDR3 loop: CASSYREYYEQYF. CDR3 bases: TGTGCCAGCAGTTACCGGGAGTACTACGAGCAGTACTTC.

This clone was seen once. The rearrangement joins TRBV4-1 to TRBJ1-1, with D possibly matching TRBD1 (5 bases). Germline CDR1 is MGHRA and CDR2 is YSYEKL. This CDR3 is 16 amino acids long. V dropped 0 bases and J dropped 0 bases, with 11 bases sitting between them. The CDR3 spells CASSQEPGLMNTEAFF. CDR3 sequence (DNA): TGCGCCAGCAGCCAAGAACCAGGGCTCATGAACACTGAAGCTTTCTTT.

The rearrangement links TRBV10-2 to TRBJ2-3, with 10 positions matching TRBD2. CDR1 and CDR2 from the germline V gene are WSHSY and SAAADI. This CDR3 contains 14 residues. After removal of 6 bases from V and 4 bases from J, the junction contained 4 bases not matched to a gene. The chain's CDR3 is CASRTSGNSDTQYF. In nucleotides, the CDR3 is TGCGCCAGCAGAACTAGCGGGAACTCAGATACGCAGTATTTT.

This clone appeared a single time. The V gene is TRBV6-6, the J gene TRBJ2-3; TRBD2 matches 8 bases. The CDR3 covers 13 residues. J lost 4 bases, V lost 7 bases, and 4 bases had no gene match. Germline V gives CDR1 MNHNY, CDR2 SVGAGI (reference sequence). CDR3 in amino acids: CASTQRGSDTQYF. The CDR3 nucleotides are TGTGCCAGCACCCAGCGGGGGTCAGATACGCAGTATTTT.

The chain links TRBV6-1 to TRBJ1-2; possibly TRBD1 for D (6 bases). This CDR3 spans 14 amino acids. Germline V CDR1 and CDR2: MNHNS, SASEGT. V lost 0 bases, J lost 4 bases, and 9 bases lay in between. The CDR3 sequence: CASSEAQGGYGYTF. Written as DNA, the CDR3 is TGTGCCAGCAGTGAAGCACAGGGAGGCTATGGCTACACCTTC.

Only one count was recorded for this clone. This chain joins TRBV7-9 and TRBJ1-2; possible D gene TRBD1, 6 bases. In germline, CDR1 is SEHNR, CDR2 FQNEAQ (reference sequence). V lost 5 bases, J lost 2 bases, and 15 bases lay in between. The CDR3 has 15 amino acids. In DNA, the CDR3 is TGTGCCAGCAGCCCCGTCGGAGGGGGGAACTATGGCTACACCTTC. This encodes CASSPVGGGNYGYTF.